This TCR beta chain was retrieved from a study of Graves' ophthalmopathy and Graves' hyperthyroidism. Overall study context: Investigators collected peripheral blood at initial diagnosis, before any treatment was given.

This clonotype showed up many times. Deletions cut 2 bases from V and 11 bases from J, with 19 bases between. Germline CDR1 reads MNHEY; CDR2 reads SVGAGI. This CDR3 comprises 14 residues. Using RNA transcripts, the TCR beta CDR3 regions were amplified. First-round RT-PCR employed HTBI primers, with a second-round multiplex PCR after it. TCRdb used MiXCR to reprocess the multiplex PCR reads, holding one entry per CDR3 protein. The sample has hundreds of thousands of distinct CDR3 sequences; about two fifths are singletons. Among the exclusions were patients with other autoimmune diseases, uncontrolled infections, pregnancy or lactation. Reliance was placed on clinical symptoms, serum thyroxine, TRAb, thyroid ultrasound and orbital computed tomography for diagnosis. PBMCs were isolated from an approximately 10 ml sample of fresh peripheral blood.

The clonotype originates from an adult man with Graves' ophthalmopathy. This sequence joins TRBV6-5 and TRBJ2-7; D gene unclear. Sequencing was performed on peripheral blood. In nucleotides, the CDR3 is TGTGCCAGCAGTTACGCCCCCGTGACCGGTAAGGAGTACTTC. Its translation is CASSYAPVTGKEYF.